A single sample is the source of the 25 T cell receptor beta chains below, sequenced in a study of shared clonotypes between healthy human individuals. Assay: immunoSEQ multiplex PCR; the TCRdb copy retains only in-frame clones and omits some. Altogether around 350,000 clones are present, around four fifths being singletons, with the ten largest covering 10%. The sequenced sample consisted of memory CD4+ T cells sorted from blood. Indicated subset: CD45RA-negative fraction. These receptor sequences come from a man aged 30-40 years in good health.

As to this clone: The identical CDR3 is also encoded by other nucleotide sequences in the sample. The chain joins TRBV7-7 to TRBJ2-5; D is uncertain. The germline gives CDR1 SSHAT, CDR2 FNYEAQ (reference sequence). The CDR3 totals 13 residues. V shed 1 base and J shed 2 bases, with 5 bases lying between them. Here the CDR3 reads CASSLVLQETQYF. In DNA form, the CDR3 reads TGTGCCAGCAGCTTAGTTCTTCAAGAGACCCAGTACTTC.

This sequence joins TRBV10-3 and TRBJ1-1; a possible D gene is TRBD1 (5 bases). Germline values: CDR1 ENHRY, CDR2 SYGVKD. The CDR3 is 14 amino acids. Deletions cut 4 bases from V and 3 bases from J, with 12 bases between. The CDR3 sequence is CAISGRMGDTEAFF. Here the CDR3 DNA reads TGTGCCATCAGTGGCCGAATGGGGGACACTGAAGCTTTCTTT.

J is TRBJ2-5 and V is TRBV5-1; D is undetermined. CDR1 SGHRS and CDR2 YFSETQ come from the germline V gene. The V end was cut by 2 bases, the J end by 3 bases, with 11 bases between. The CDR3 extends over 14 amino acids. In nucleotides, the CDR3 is TGCGCCAGCAGCTTAAGAAAGGTTGAAGAGACCCAGTACTTC. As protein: CASSLRKVEETQYF. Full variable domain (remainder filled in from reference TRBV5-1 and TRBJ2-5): KAGVTQTPRYLIKTRGQQVTLSCSPISGHRSVSWYQQTPGQGLQFLFEYFSETQRNKGNFPGRFSGRQFSNSRSEMNVSTLELGDSALYLCASSLRKVEETQYFGPGTRLLVL.

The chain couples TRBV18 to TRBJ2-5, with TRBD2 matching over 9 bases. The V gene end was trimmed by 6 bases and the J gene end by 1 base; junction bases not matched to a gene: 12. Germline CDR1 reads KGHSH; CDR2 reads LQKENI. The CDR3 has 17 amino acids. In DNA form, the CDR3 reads TGTGCCAGCTCTGATCTAGCGGGAACTTCGGGCCAAGAGACCCAGTACTTC. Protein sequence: CASSDLAGTSGQETQYF.

CDR3: CATRGANTGELFF. DNA of the CDR3: TGTGCCACCAGAGGGGCGAACACCGGGGAGCTGTTTTTT. The rearrangement links TRBV15 to TRBJ2-2, with D possibly matching TRBD1 (5 bases). The CDR3 runs 13 residues. The germline V gene has CDR1 LNHNV and CDR2 YYDKDF (reference sequence). Trimming left V 6 bases short and J 0 bases short, with 5 bases between. The whole variable domain, remainder taken from reference TRBV15 and TRBJ2-2, is DAMVIQNPRYQVTQFGKPVTLSCSQTLNHNVMYWYQQKSSQAPKLLFHYYDKDFNNEADTPDNFQSRRPNTSFCFLDIRSPGLGDTAMYLCATRGANTGELFFGEGSRLTVL.

CDR3 DNA sequence: TGCGCCAGCAGTGAGTCTTTGGACAGAAGGCGAGAGACCCAGTACTTC. Translation gives CASSESLDRRRETQYF. The V gene is TRBV10-2, the J gene TRBJ2-5, with D perhaps matching TRBD1 (6 bases). In germline, CDR1 is WSHSY, CDR2 SAAADI. V lost 0 bases and J lost 4, with 15 bases in between. The CDR3 sequence is 16 residues long.

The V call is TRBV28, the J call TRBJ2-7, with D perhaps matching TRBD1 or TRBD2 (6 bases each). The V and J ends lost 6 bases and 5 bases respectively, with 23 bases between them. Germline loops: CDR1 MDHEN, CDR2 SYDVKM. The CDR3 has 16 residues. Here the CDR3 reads CASSNQGRGEPHEQYF. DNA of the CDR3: TGTGCCAGCAGCAACCAGGGGCGGGGAGAACCCCACGAGCAGTACTTC.

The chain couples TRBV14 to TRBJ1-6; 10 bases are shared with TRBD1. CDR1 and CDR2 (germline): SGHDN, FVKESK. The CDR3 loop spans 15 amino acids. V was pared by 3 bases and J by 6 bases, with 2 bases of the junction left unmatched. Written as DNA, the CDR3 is TGTGCCAGCAGCCACGGACAGGGGGTTAATTCACCCCTCCACTTT. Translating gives CASSHGQGVNSPLHF.

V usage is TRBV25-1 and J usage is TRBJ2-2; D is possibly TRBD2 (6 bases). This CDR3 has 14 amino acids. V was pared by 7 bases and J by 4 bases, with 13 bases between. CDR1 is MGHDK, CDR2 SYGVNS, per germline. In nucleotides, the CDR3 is TGTGCCAGCAATATTGCGGGACCCACCGGGGAGCTGTTTTTT. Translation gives CASNIAGPTGELFF.

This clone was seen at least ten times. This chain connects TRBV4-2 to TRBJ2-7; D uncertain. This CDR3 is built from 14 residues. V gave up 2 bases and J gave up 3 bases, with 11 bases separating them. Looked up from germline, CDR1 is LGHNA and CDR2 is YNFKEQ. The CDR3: CASSQWPLSYEQYF. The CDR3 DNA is TGTGCCAGCAGCCAATGGCCGTTAAGCTACGAGCAGTACTTC.

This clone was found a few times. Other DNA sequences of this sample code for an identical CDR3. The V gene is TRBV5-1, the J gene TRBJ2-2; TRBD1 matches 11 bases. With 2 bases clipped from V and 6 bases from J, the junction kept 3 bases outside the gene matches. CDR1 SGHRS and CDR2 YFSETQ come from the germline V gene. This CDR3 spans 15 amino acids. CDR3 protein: CASSLRDRGAGELFF. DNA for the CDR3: TGCGCCAGCAGCTTACGGGACAGGGGGGCCGGGGAGCTGTTTTTT.

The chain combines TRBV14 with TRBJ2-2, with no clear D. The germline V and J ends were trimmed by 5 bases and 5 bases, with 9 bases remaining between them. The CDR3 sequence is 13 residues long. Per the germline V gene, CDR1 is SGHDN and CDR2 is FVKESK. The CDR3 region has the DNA TGTGCCAGCAGCGCCCGGTATACCGGGGAGCTGTTTTTT. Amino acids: CASSARYTGELFF.

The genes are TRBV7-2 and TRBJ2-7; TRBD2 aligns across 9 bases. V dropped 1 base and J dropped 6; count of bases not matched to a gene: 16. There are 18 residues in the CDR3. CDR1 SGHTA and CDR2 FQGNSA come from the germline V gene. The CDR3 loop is CASSLGLSRSGRIVEQYF. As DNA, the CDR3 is TGTGCCAGCAGCTTAGGTCTTTCTCGTAGCGGGAGAATTGTCGAGCAGTACTTC.

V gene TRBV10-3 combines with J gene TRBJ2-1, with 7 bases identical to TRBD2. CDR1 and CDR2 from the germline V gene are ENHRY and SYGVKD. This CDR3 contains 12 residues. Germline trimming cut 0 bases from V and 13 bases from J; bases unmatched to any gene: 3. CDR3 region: CAISESVTSQFF. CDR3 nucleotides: TGTGCCATCAGTGAGTCGGTGACTAGCCAGTTCTTC.

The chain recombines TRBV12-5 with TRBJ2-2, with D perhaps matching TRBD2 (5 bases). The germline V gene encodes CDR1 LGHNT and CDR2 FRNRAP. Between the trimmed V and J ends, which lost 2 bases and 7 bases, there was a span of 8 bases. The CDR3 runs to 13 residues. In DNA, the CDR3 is TGTGCTAGTGGTTTGTCGGGGATCGGGGAGCTGTTTTTT. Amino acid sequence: CASGLSGIGELFF.

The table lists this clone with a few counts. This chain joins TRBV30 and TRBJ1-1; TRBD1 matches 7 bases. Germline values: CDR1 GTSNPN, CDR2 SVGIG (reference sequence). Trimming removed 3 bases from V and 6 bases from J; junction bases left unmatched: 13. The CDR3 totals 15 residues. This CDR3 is CAWRPTGWGCPEAFF. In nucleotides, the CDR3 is TGTGCCTGGAGGCCGACAGGGTGGGGATGTCCTGAAGCTTTCTTT.

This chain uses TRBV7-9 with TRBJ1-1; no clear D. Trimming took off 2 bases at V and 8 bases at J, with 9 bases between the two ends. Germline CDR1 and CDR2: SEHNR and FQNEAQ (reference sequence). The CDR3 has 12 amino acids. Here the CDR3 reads CASSLNLREAFF. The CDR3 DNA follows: TGTGCCAGCAGCTTAAATTTAAGGGAAGCTTTCTTT.

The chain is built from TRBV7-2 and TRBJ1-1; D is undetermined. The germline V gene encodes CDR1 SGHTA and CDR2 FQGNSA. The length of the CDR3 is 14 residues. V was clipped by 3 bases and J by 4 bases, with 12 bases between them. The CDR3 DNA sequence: TGTGCCAGCAGCTTTGGTAACCCCGGCACTGAAGCTTTCTTT. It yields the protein CASSFGNPGTEAFF.

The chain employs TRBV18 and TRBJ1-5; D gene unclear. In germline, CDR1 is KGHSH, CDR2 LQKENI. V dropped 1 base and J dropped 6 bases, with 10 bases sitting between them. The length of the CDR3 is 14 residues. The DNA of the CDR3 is TGTGCCAGCTCACCACTAGAGTTTGGTCAGCCCCAGCATTTT. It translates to CASSPLEFGQPQHF.

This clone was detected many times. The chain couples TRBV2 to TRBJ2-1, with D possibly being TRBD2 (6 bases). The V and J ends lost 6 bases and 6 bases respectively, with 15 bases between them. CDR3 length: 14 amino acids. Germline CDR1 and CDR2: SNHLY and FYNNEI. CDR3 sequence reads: CASRLAGFPNEQFF. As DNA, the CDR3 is TGTGCCAGCAGACTCGCGGGATTCCCCAATGAGCAGTTCTTC.

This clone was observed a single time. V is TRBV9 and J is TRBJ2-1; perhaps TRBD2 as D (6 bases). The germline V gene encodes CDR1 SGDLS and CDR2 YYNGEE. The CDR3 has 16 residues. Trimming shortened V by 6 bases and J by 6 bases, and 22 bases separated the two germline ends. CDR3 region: CASTPSVADLSNEQFF. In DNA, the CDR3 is TGTGCCAGCACCCCCTCGGTAGCGGACCTTAGCAATGAGCAGTTCTTC. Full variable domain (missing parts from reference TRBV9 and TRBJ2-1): DSGVTQTPKHLITATGQRVTLRCSPRSGDLSVYWYQQSLDQGLQFLIQYYNGEERAKGNILERFSAQQFPDLHSELNLSSLELGDSALYFCASTPSVADLSNEQFFGPGTRLTVL.

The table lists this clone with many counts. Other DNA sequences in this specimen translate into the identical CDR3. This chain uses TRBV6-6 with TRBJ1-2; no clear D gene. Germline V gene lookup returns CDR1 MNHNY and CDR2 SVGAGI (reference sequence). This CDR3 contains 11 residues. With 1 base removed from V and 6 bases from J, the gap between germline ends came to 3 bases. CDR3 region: CASSYLDGYTF. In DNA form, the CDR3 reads TGTGCCAGCAGTTACTTAGATGGCTACACCTTC.

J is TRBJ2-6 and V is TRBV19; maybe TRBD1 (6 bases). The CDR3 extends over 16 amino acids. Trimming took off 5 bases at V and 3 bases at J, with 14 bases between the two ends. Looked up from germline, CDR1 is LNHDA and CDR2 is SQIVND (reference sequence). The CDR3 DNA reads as TGTGCCAGTAGTCTAGGGCAGGGGCGTGGGGCCAACGTCCTGACTTTC. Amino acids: CASSLGQGRGANVLTF.

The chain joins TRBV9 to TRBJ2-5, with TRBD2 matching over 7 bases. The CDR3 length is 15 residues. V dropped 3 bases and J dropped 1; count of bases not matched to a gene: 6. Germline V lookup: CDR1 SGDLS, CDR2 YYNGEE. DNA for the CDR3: TGTGCCAGCAGCGGGGGTAGCGGGTTCCAAGAGACCCAGTACTTC. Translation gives CASSGGSGFQETQYF.

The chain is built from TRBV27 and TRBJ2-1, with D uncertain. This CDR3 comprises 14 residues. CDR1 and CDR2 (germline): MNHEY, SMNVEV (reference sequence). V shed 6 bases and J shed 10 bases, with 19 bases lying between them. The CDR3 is CASRRGLNYMEQFF. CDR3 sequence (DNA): TGTGCCAGCAGGCGAGGCCTGAACTACATGGAGCAGTTCTTC.